The 24 T cell receptor beta chains listed next were all sequenced from one sample in a study of T cells in Graves' hyperthyroidism and ophthalmopathy. Amplified regions were TCR beta CDR3 sequences from RNA transcripts. The study used the HTBI primer set for a first-round RT-PCR of the TCR CDR3. TCRdb re-called the multiplex PCR reads with MiXCR, one entry per CDR3 protein. Seen here are hundreds of thousands of distinct CDR3 sequences, roughly 20% observed once, and the top ten hold 50% to 75%. The sample comprised blood. Receptor source: a man younger than 40 with Graves' ophthalmopathy.

The chain's CDR3 is CASSGGPPYNEQFF. The CDR3 DNA is TGTGCCAGCAGCGGAGGACCACCCTACAATGAGCAGTTCTTC. The rearrangement joins TRBV9 to TRBJ2-1; D uncertain. The CDR3 is 14 residues long. The germline V gene has CDR1 SGDLS and CDR2 YYNGEE. V was trimmed by 3 bases and J by 2 bases, leaving 9 bases between them.

This clonotype has only a few counts. The J gene is TRBJ2-4, the V gene TRBV7-9; 9 positions match TRBD2. Trimming removed 5 bases from V and 9 bases from J; junction bases left unmatched: 11. Germline CDR1 reads SEHNR; CDR2 reads FQNEAQ (reference sequence). CDR3 length: 15 amino acids. The CDR3 coding sequence is TGTGCCAGCAGCACCCAGGGACTAGCATTCAGCATTCAGTACTTC. This translates into CASSTQGLAFSIQYF.

The V and J genes are TRBV9 and TRBJ2-5; 10 positions agree with TRBD2. Germline V gene sequence: CDR1 SGDLS, CDR2 YYNGEE. CDR3 length: 15 amino acids. V shed 0 bases and J 5 bases; nucleotides not matched to a gene: 4. The CDR3: CASSVEGTSDETQYF. CDR3 coding DNA: TGTGCCAGCAGCGTAGAAGGGACTAGCGATGAGACCCAGTACTTC.

This rearrangement joins TRBV2 to TRBJ2-7; D may be TRBD2 (6 bases). The germline CDR1 and CDR2 sequences are SNHLY and FYNNEI. Deletions cut 6 bases from V and 7 bases from J, with 10 bases between. The length of the CDR3 is 11 residues. CDR3 sequence reads: CASSGGREQYF. The DNA of the CDR3 is TGTGCCAGCAGCGGGGGTAGGGAGCAGTACTTC. Using reference TRBV2 and TRBJ2-7 for the parts outside the CDR3, the full variable domain is EPEVTQTPSHQVTQMGQEVILRCVPISNHLYFYWYRQILGQKVEFLVSFYNNEISEKSEIFDDQFSVERPDGSNFTLKIRSTKLEDSAMYFCASSGGREQYFGPGTRLTVT.

The chain combines TRBV5-1 with TRBJ1-2; D not resolved. CDR3 size: 18 residues. The V gene lost 2 bases and the J gene lost 4 bases, with 24 bases spanning the gap. The germline CDR1 and CDR2 sequences are SGHRS and YFSETQ. This chain's CDR3 is CASSFSRTLLESAYGYTF. CDR3 coding DNA: TGCGCCAGCAGCTTCTCCCGGACCCTACTTGAGTCTGCCTATGGCTACACCTTC.

V usage is TRBV4-1 and J usage is TRBJ2-1, with 11 bases matching TRBD2. The germline gives CDR1 MGHRA, CDR2 YSYEKL. V was pared by 3 bases and J by 7 bases, with 11 bases of the junction left unmatched. The CDR3 length is 17 residues. The CDR3 nucleotides are TGCGCCAGCAGCCAGCCCCCAGGACTAGCGGGTATGAATGAGCAGTTCTTC. Amino acid sequence: CASSQPPGLAGMNEQFF.

This clonotype showed up just a few times. The rearrangement links TRBV3-1 to TRBJ2-3, with D tentatively TRBD2 (6 bases). The CDR3 is made up of 17 amino acids. In germline, CDR1 is LGHDT, CDR2 YNNKEL (reference sequence). The V and J ends lost 1 base and 2 bases respectively, with 16 bases between them. CDR3 residues: CASSQGGGVSHTDTQYF. The CDR3 nucleotides read TGTGCCAGCAGCCAAGGTGGAGGGGTCTCGCACACAGATACGCAGTATTTT.

Ten or more counts support this clonotype. The chain links TRBV2 to TRBJ1-1; D gene ambiguous. Germline V gives CDR1 SNHLY, CDR2 FYNNEI. The CDR3 extends over 8 amino acids. Trimming shortened V by 0 bases and J by 13 bases, and 0 bases separated the two germline ends. CDR3 sequence reads: CASSEAFF. The CDR3 DNA follows: TGTGCCAGCAGTGAAGCTTTCTTT.

In its sample, this clonotype was seen a few times. The chain combines TRBV24-1 with TRBJ2-3, with 8 positions matching TRBD2. The CDR3 runs 14 residues. The J segment lost 4 bases and the V segment lost 5 bases, leaving 4 bases of the junction unmatched. Looked up from germline, CDR1 is KGHDR and CDR2 is SFDVKD. CDR3 sequence reads: CATSVSGLADTQYF. CDR3 DNA sequence: TGTGCCACCAGTGTCTCGGGACTAGCAGATACGCAGTATTTT.

A few counts support this clonotype. The chain employs TRBV18 and TRBJ2-7, with TRBD1 matching 11 bases. This CDR3 has 14 amino acids. V trimming: 4 bases; J trimming: 5 bases; junction bases outside the gene matches: 4. The germline V gene encodes CDR1 KGHSH and CDR2 LQKENI. CDR3 loop: CASSRGTGGNEQYF. The CDR3 nucleotides read TGTGCCAGCTCACGAGGGACAGGGGGAAACGAGCAGTACTTC.

This clonotype was counted between two and nine times. The chain recombines TRBV6-1 with TRBJ1-4, with TRBD1 matching 7 bases. From germline, CDR1 is MNHNS and CDR2 SASEGT. CDR3 size: 17 residues. Unmatched junction bases numbered 18, after V lost 6 bases and J lost 8 bases. The CDR3 is CASSLEPTGITVEKLFF. The CDR3, as DNA: TGTGCCAGCAGCCTAGAACCGACAGGGATAACTGTCGAAAAACTGTTTTTT.

This clonotype was recorded many times. The chain joins TRBV7-8 to TRBJ2-1; D is unresolved. V lost 1 base to trimming and J lost 9 bases, with 19 bases between them. The CDR3 is made up of 16 amino acids. Looked up from germline, CDR1 is SGHVS and CDR2 is FQNEAQ. The CDR3 bases are TGTGCCAGCAGCTTAGTGGTTAGGAGATTGGGTGTTGAGCAGTTCTTC. It specifies CASSLVVRRLGVEQFF.

This clonotype was recorded a few times. This chain uses TRBV16 with TRBJ2-3, with TRBD1 matching over 8 bases. Germline CDR1 is KGHSY and CDR2 is FQNENV. This CDR3 spans 16 amino acids. The junction had 7 bases not matched to a gene; V was cut back by 2 bases and J by 3 bases. CDR3 in DNA: TGTGCCAGCAGCCAAGATTCAGGACAGGGAACAGATACGCAGTATTTT. Its translation is CASSQDSGQGTDTQYF.

This clonotype turned up a few times. This chain uses TRBV5-1 with TRBJ2-7; 7 nucleotides line up with TRBD1. CDR3 length: 13 amino acids. Germline CDR1 and CDR2: SGHRS and YFSETQ. J lost 6 bases, V lost 2 bases, and 5 bases had no gene match. This CDR3 reads CASSLGQVCEQYF. The CDR3 coding sequence is TGCGCCAGCAGCTTAGGACAGGTCTGCGAGCAGTACTTC.

This chain joins TRBV29-1 and TRBJ2-7; the match to TRBD2 covers 14 bases. The germline gives CDR1 SQVTM, CDR2 ANQGSEA. The CDR3 runs 14 residues. V lost 3 bases, J lost 6 bases, and 4 bases stayed unmatched. The CDR3 DNA follows: TGCAGCGTTGAGGGACTAGCGGGAGTGGCCGAGCAGTACTTC. Translated, it gives CSVEGLAGVAEQYF.

This clonotype turned up a few times. The V gene is TRBV14, the J gene TRBJ2-1; D perhaps matches TRBD2 (5 bases). Trimming left V 1 base short and J 7 bases short, with 14 bases between. CDR3 length: 15 amino acids. Germline loops: CDR1 SGHDN, CDR2 FVKESK. The CDR3: CASSQGLRARNEQFF. The DNA for the CDR3 is TGTGCCAGCAGCCAAGGACTAAGAGCGAGGAATGAGCAGTTCTTC. The whole variable domain, filled in from reference TRBV14 and TRBJ2-1, reads EAGVTQFPSHSVIEKGQTVTLRCDPISGHDNLYWYRRVMGKEIKFLLHFVKESKQDESGMPNNRFLAERTGGTYSTLKVQPAELEDSGVYFCASSQGLRARNEQFFGPGTRLTVL.

V and J are TRBV6-1 and TRBJ2-7; possible D gene TRBD2, 5 bases. V was pared by 7 bases and J by 2 bases, with 18 bases between. The CDR3 totals 15 residues. The germline CDR1 and CDR2 sequences are MNHNS and SASEGT. CDR3: CASIHLLEETYEQYF. CDR3 nucleotide sequence: TGTGCCAGCATCCACTTGTTGGAGGAGACCTACGAGCAGTACTTC.

With respect to this clonotype: A much larger clonotype is one base distant, so this may be a read error. The V gene is TRBV7-6, the J gene TRBJ2-1; D remains ambiguous. The CDR3 extends over 12 amino acids. Trimming cost V 5 bases and J 12 bases, with 14 bases left between them. Germline lookup yields CDR1 SGHVS and CDR2 FNYEAQ. The CDR3 reads CASSLNALRQFF. DNA for the CDR3: TGTGCCAGCAGCCTAAACGCCCTTCGGCAGTTCTTC.

This clonotype appeared many times. This chain links TRBV28 with TRBJ2-5; a weak D match, TRBD1 (5 bases). The CDR3 totals 13 residues. The germline CDR1 and CDR2 sequences are MDHEN and SYDVKM. Trimming shortened V by 5 bases and J by 5 bases, and 12 bases separated the two germline ends. The CDR3 region is CASSDSARETQYF. The CDR3 region has the DNA TGTGCCAGCAGTGACAGTGCCCGGGAGACCCAGTACTTC.

The rearrangement uses TRBV9 and TRBJ2-7; D may be TRBD2 (5 bases). The CDR3 consists of 11 residues. CDR1 is SGDLS, CDR2 YYNGEE, per germline. V gave up 5 bases and J gave up 6 bases, with 9 bases separating them. CDR3 sequence reads: CASREAVEQYF. The DNA of the CDR3 is TGTGCCAGCAGGGAGGCAGTCGAGCAGTACTTC.

This clonotype was seen a handful of times. The V and J genes are TRBV5-6 and TRBJ1-1, with D possibly matching TRBD1 (5 bases). Between the trimmed V and J ends, which lost 4 bases and 1 base, there was a span of 14 bases. The CDR3 is made up of 15 amino acids. Per the germline V gene, CDR1 is SGHDT and CDR2 is YYEEEE. The CDR3 bases are TGTGCCAGCAGCCCGATAGACAGAGAGAACACTGAAGCTTTCTTT. Encoded protein: CASSPIDRENTEAFF.

This clonotype was detected many times. The rearrangement uses TRBV11-3 and TRBJ1-1; D remains unclear. This CDR3 comprises 13 residues. V was trimmed by 2 bases and J by 7 bases, leaving 11 bases between them. CDR1 SGHNT and CDR2 YENEEA come from the germline V gene. CDR3 bases: TGTGCCAGCAGCTTACGCCTCGTCAGTGAAGCTTTCTTT. Its protein is CASSLRLVSEAFF.

A few counts support this clonotype. V and J are TRBV2 and TRBJ1-1; the match to TRBD1 covers 8 bases. The germline gives CDR1 SNHLY, CDR2 FYNNEI. The V segment lost 10 bases and the J segment 4 bases; nucleotides outside the gene matches: 5. The CDR3 has 12 amino acids. DNA of the CDR3: TGTGCCAAAGGGACAGGTAGCACTGAAGCTTTCTTT. It codes for CAKGTGSTEAFF.

The chain combines TRBV28 with TRBJ1-2, with 7 nucleotides matching TRBD1. The germline CDR1 and CDR2 sequences are MDHEN and SYDVKM. Germline trimming cut 6 bases from V and 4 bases from J; bases unmatched to any gene: 5. The CDR3 loop spans 13 amino acids. CDR3 protein: CASREGGGYGYTF. The CDR3 DNA is TGTGCCAGCAGGGAAGGGGGCGGCTATGGCTACACCTTC.